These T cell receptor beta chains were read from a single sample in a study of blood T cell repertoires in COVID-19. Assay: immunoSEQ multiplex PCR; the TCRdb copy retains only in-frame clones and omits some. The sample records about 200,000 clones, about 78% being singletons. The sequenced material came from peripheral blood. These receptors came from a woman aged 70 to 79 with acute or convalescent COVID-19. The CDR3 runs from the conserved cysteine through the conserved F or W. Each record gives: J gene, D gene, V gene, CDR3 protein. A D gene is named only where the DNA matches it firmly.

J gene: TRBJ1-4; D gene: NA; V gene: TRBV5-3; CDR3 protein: CARSPGQNEKLFF
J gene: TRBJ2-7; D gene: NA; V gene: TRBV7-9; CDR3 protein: CASSLYGYEASYEQYF
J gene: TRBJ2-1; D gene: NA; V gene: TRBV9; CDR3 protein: CASSLRAANEQFF
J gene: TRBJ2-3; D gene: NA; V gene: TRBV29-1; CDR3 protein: CSARGGSGSTDTQYF
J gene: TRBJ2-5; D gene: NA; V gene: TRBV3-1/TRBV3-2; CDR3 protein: CASSFSGLAETQYF
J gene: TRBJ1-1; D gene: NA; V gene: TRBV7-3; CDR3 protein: CASSTQGENTEAFF
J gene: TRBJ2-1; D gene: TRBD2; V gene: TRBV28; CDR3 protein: CASSKGLALNEQFF
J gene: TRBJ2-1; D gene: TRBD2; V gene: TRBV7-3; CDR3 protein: CASSLRGASGSYEQFF
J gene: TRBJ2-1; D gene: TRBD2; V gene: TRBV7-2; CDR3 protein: CASSLVGTSGYNEQFF
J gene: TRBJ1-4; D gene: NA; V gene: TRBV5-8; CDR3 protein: CASSLLTGPANEKLFF
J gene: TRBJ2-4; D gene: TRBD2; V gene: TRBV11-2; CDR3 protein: CASRNTKQLAGYKNIQYF
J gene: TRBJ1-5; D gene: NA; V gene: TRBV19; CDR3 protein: CASSISATAFSNQPQHF
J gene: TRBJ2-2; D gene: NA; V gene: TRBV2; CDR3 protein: CASISREVSGELFF
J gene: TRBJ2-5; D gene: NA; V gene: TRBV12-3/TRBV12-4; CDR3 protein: CASRPGHEETQYF
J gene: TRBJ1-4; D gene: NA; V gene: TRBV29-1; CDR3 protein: CSVRGGVDQRSEKLFF
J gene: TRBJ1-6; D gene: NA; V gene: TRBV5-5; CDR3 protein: CASSLERMGNSPLHF